The present T cell receptor beta chain was sequenced within a study of post-analysis software for immune sequencing data. Study details: Clinical courses comprised relapsing-remitting, secondary progressive and progressive-relapsing multiple sclerosis.

Study findings and constraints: TRBV segments more frequent in patients than in controls numbered several and included TRBV5-6, TRBV5-1 and TRBV20-1.

Germline values: CDR1 MDHEN, CDR2 SYDVKM. CDR3 length: 13 amino acids. On this clonotype itself: Its antigen remains unknown.

Presence of unique molecular identifiers characterized the TCR beta cDNA libraries. Approximately 500,000 cDNA molecules were obtained from roughly 0.93 to 9.6 million T cells. TCRdb reanalysed the PCR reads using MiXCR and keeps one entry per CDR3 protein. Of about 200,000 distinct CDR3 sequences listed, over 25% are singletons. V usage is TRBV28 and J usage is TRBJ2-7; perhaps D is TRBD1 or TRBD2 (5 bases each). The DNA matches TRBJ2-5 better at its end, which makes the J call doubtful. The clonotype originates from a girl aged 2 to 17 with multiple sclerosis. The sample taken for sequencing was blood. The CDR3 sequence: CASSGTLRETQYF. Written as DNA, the CDR3 is TGTGCCAGCAGTGGGACCCTCCGAGAGACCCAGTACTTC.